The 21 T cell receptor beta chains below all came from one sample that was sequenced in a study of control samples from healthy donors and cancer patients. Sequencing was performed with immunoSEQ multiplex PCR; in TCRdb, only in-frame clones are kept and a portion is missing. The table records around 80,000 clones, 70% to 90% of them present only once. The sequencing sample was made of blood. All receptors derive from a woman aged 50 to 60 in good health.

J is TRBJ1-3 and V is TRBV6-5; TRBD1 is a possible D gene (6 bases). Germline CDR1 and CDR2: MNHEY and SVGAGI. The CDR3 loop spans 15 amino acids. Trimming cost V 6 bases and J 1 base, with 13 bases left between them. As DNA, the CDR3 is TGTGCCAGCAGAGTGGACAGCTTTTCTGGAAACACCATATATTTT. Translation gives CASRVDSFSGNTIYF.

This chain joins TRBV27 and TRBJ1-2; the match to TRBD1 covers 9 bases. Trimming cost V 6 bases and J 10 bases; bases outside gene matches: 9. Per the germline V gene, CDR1 is MNHEY and CDR2 is SMNVEV (reference sequence). This CDR3 comprises 13 residues. CDR3 sequence (DNA): TGTGCCAGCAGGGGACAGGGTTGGTTAGTCTACACCTTC. Its translation is CASRGQGWLVYTF.

This sequence joins TRBV2 and TRBJ2-3, with 7 bases aligning to TRBD2. J lost 0 bases, V lost 8 bases, and 11 bases had no gene match. Germline assignment: CDR1 SNHLY and CDR2 FYNNEI. This CDR3 spans 16 amino acids. The CDR3 region has the DNA TGTGCCAGCTCCGGGGCTAGCGGACTTAGCACAGATACGCAGTATTTT. This codes for CASSGASGLSTDTQYF.

The chain is built from TRBV19 and TRBJ1-5, with 7 bases fitting TRBD1. Trimming removed 6 bases from V and 4 bases from J; junction bases left unmatched: 9. CDR1 is LNHDA, CDR2 SQIVND, per germline (reference sequence). This CDR3 is 15 amino acids long. CDR3 coding DNA: TGTGCCAGTAGGCGAACAGGGGTAATTAATCAGCCCCAGCATTTT. Translating gives CASRRTGVINQPQHF.

This chain's CDR3 is CASSLRGGGLYNEQFF. In nucleotides, the CDR3 is TGTGCCAGCAGCCTCCGGGGGGGAGGCCTCTACAATGAGCAGTTCTTC. The rearrangement joins TRBV3-1 (or the pseudogene TRBV3-2) to TRBJ2-1; TRBD2 agrees at 8 bases. J lost 3 bases, V lost 4 bases, and 8 bases had no gene match. Germline lookup yields CDR1 LGHDT and CDR2 YNNKEL (reference sequence). The CDR3 contains 16 residues.

J is TRBJ2-7 and V is TRBV6-5; D uncertain. The V end was cut by 7 bases, the J end by 4 bases, with 11 bases between. The length of the CDR3 is 12 residues. The germline gives CDR1 MNHEY, CDR2 SVGAGI. The CDR3 nucleotides read TGTGCCAGCACTTTGGACGGATACGAGCAGTACTTC. Amino acids: CASTLDGYEQYF.

The gene calls are TRBV11-2 and TRBJ2-1, with TRBD2 as a possible D gene (5 bases). The V gene lost 3 bases and the J gene lost 6 bases, with 9 bases spanning the gap. The CDR3 contains 13 residues. The germline V gene has CDR1 SGHAT and CDR2 FQNNGV. The CDR3 loop is CASSFSEGNEQFF. The CDR3, as DNA: TGTGCCAGCAGCTTTTCCGAGGGCAATGAGCAGTTCTTC.

The chain joins TRBV18 to TRBJ1-1; 10 nucleotides line up with TRBD1. Germline CDR1 and CDR2: KGHSH and LQKENI. CDR3 length: 15 amino acids. With 2 bases clipped from V and 6 bases from J, the junction kept 6 bases outside the gene matches. Here the CDR3 DNA reads TGTGCCAGCTCACCAACGATAGACAGGGGGCCTGAAGCTTTCTTT. Encoded protein: CASSPTIDRGPEAFF.

The chain is built from TRBV6-5 and TRBJ2-1; possible D gene TRBD2, 7 bases. CDR3 length equals 15 residues. V dropped 10 bases and J dropped 6 bases, with 22 bases sitting between them. Germline V lookup: CDR1 MNHEY, CDR2 SVGAGI. In DNA, the CDR3 is TGTGCCACCCCGTCAGGGAGGGGGGGAGTCAATGAGCAGTTCTTC. As protein: CATPSGRGGVNEQFF.

The rearrangement links TRBV18 to TRBJ1-1; D possibly corresponds to TRBD1 (6 bases). CDR3 length: 13 residues. The V end lost 5 bases, the J end lost 1 base, and 8 bases lay between the germline ends. The germline gives CDR1 KGHSH, CDR2 LQKENI. The CDR3 DNA reads TGTGCCAGCTCAACGACAGGGAACACTGAAGCTTTCTTT. Translation: CASSTTGNTEAFF.

The V and J genes are TRBV29-1 and TRBJ1-2; maybe TRBD1 (5 bases). Trimming pared 5 bases from V and 3 bases from J, leaving 10 bases between. Germline lookup yields CDR1 SQVTM and CDR2 ANQGSEA. The CDR3 sequence is 12 residues long. The CDR3 nucleotides read TGCAGCGTTAGGGACGTAGACTATGGCTACACCTTC. As protein: CSVRDVDYGYTF.

This chain joins TRBV14 and TRBJ1-2; possibly TRBD1 for D (6 bases). The CDR3 has 15 amino acids. The germline V gene has CDR1 SGHDN and CDR2 FVKESK. The V end lost 1 base, the J end lost 0 bases, and 9 bases lay between the germline ends. The CDR3, as DNA: TGTGCCAGCAGCCAAGTTAAGGGGGCTAACTATGGCTACACCTTC. This codes for CASSQVKGANYGYTF.

The V and J genes are TRBV3-1 (or the pseudogene TRBV3-2) and TRBJ2-3; a possible D gene is TRBD2 (5 bases). Germline V gives CDR1 LGHDT, CDR2 YNNKEL (reference sequence). This CDR3 is built from 12 residues. Trimming pared 5 bases from V and 6 bases from J, leaving 9 bases between. This CDR3 is CASSEIADTQYF. The CDR3 DNA reads as TGTGCCAGCAGCGAGATAGCGGATACGCAGTATTTT.

The rearrangement uses TRBV6-5 and TRBJ1-2, with a tentative D call TRBD1 (6 bases). The ends were cut back, 9 bases at V and 7 bases at J, with 18 bases in the middle. The CDR3 runs to 13 residues. CDR1 is MNHEY and CDR2 is SVGAGI in the germline V gene. The CDR3 DNA sequence: TGTGCCAGTTCCCGGGACATATTCGGTGGCTACACCTTC. Protein sequence: CASSRDIFGGYTF.

The chain carries TRBV4-2 and TRBJ1-4; D uncertain. Germline loops: CDR1 LGHNA, CDR2 YNFKEQ. V lost 0 bases to trimming and J lost 8 bases, with 13 bases between them. The CDR3 loop spans 15 amino acids. In DNA, the CDR3 is TGTGCCAGCAGCCAAGAAAAAGGGAGGGAGGAAAAACTGTTTTTT. Translation gives CASSQEKGREEKLFF.

The chain recombines TRBV18 with TRBJ1-1; TRBD1 aligns across 7 bases. The length of the CDR3 is 14 residues. In germline, CDR1 is KGHSH, CDR2 LQKENI. V gave up 4 bases and J gave up 3 bases; unmatched junction bases: 5. The CDR3 protein is CASSLQGFDTEAFF. As DNA, the CDR3 is TGTGCCAGCTCACTACAGGGGTTCGACACTGAAGCTTTCTTT.

The gene calls are TRBV7-8 and TRBJ2-7, with D perhaps matching TRBD1 (5 bases). Germline V gene lookup returns CDR1 SGHVS and CDR2 FQNEAQ. The CDR3 runs to 14 residues. The V end lost 5 bases, the J end lost 3 bases, and 14 bases lay between the germline ends. CDR3 coding DNA: TGTGCCAGCAGCACCGACAGCTTGGACTACGAGCAGTACTTC. This gives the protein CASSTDSLDYEQYF.

The chain recombines TRBV6-5 with TRBJ2-7, with 7 nucleotides matching TRBD2. The J segment lost 3 bases and the V segment lost 6 bases, leaving 2 bases of the junction unmatched. Germline CDR1 reads MNHEY; CDR2 reads SVGAGI. The CDR3 length is 12 residues. CDR3 region: CASRWGGYEQYF. The DNA for the CDR3 is TGTGCCAGCAGGTGGGGGGGCTACGAGCAGTACTTC.

V usage is TRBV23-1 and J usage is TRBJ1-1; D possibly corresponds to TRBD1 (6 bases). TRBV23-1 is reported as an ORF; its role is uncertain. The V gene lost 4 bases and the J gene lost 1 base, with 13 bases spanning the gap. The CDR3 runs 15 residues. CDR3 nucleotide sequence: TGCGCCAGCAGTCTCCAAACCAGGGGGAACACTGAAGCTTTCTTT. Translated: CASSLQTRGNTEAFF.

The genes are TRBV3-1 (or the pseudogene TRBV3-2) and TRBJ2-1; TRBD2 aligns across 8 bases. The germline V gene encodes CDR1 LGHDT and CDR2 YNNKEL (reference sequence). The ends lost 0 bases at V and 4 bases at J; junction bases unmatched: 2. The CDR3 covers 15 residues. The CDR3 DNA sequence: TGTGCCAGCAGCCAAGAACTAGCGGATTACAATGAGCAGTTCTTC. Protein: CASSQELADYNEQFF.

This chain connects TRBV30 to TRBJ2-3, with 8 positions matching TRBD1. V lost 6 bases to trimming and J lost 3 bases; unmatched junction nucleotides: 11. The germline V gene has CDR1 GTSNPN and CDR2 SVGIG (reference sequence). This CDR3 contains 15 residues. The CDR3 coding sequence is TGTGCCTGCACGGGACAGGCGCTTGGGACAGATACGCAGTATTTT. It encodes CACTGQALGTDTQYF.